The present T cell receptor beta chain was sequenced within a study of beta chain features in type 1 diabetes. Whole-study results and caveats: Patients' naive, central memory and Treg TCRB repertoires seemed closer to one another than those of healthy donors. Shorter TCRB CDR3s, moderately but significantly so, marked every one of the four CD4+ subsets in Type 1 diabetes patients.

Since all of the isolated RNA was reverse transcribed, expressed TCRB transcripts were what got sequenced. Profiling relied on immunoSEQ multiplex PCR, and the TCRdb table lists in-frame clones only, not all of them. The table records roughly 400,000 clones, around 13% of them present only once. Trimming removed 0 bases at V and 4 bases at J, with 9 bases between. CDR1 and CDR2 from the germline V gene are SGHVS and FQNEAQ. This CDR3 has 14 amino acids. On this clone: No antigen is known for it.

The chain has TRBV7-8 and TRBJ1-2, with D perhaps matching TRBD1 (5 bases). This clonotype was sampled from a man aged 30-40 years in good health. Sequencing was carried out using naive CD4+ T cells from blood. CDR3 loop: CASSLAEGSYGYTF. CDR3 nucleotides: TGTGCCAGCAGCTTAGCGGAGGGGAGCTATGGCTACACCTTC.